Below are 28 T cell receptor beta chains sequenced from a single sample in a study of patients and donors after allogeneic stem cell transplantation. TCRdb called the RT-PCR reads again in MiXCR, with one record for every CDR3 protein. The table shows approximately 170,000 distinct CDR3 sequences, with 20% to 25% occurring only once. The sequencing input was blood, either unsorted or a sorted T cell fraction (not recorded which). The receptors stem from a human donor who was either an allogeneic HSCT recipient or a stem cell or donor lymphocyte infusion donor (not recorded which). It is not recorded whose cells these are; they may come from a transplant donor.

This clonotype was observed a few times. The rearrangement uses TRBV12-3 or TRBV12-4 and TRBJ1-1, with a weak D call TRBD1 (5 bases). The ends were cut back, 4 bases at V and 5 bases at J, with 14 bases in the middle. The CDR3 is 14 amino acids. In DNA form, the CDR3 reads TGTGCCAGCAGTTACCACAGGAGAGGTACTGAAGCTTTCTTT. Protein: CASSYHRRGTEAFF.

The V call is TRBV5-1, the J call TRBJ2-1; 7 nucleotides match TRBD2. The CDR3 is made up of 16 amino acids. J was trimmed by 0 bases and V by 0 bases; bases with no gene match: 3. Per germline, CDR1 SGHRS and CDR2 YFSETQ. The CDR3 coding sequence is TGCGCCAGCAGCTTGGAGCGGGGATTCTCCTACAATGAGCAGTTCTTC. It codes for CASSLERGFSYNEQFF.

This clonotype has just a few counts. The chain has TRBV5-1 and TRBJ2-7, with 8 bases aligning to TRBD1. With 3 bases clipped from V and 5 bases from J, the junction kept 10 bases outside the gene matches. The CDR3 covers 15 residues. CDR1 SGHRS and CDR2 YFSETQ come from the germline V gene. The CDR3 spells CASSSLDRESDEQYF. The CDR3 DNA sequence: TGCGCCAGCAGCTCGCTGGACAGGGAAAGCGACGAGCAGTACTTC. The entire variable domain, with the rest obtained from reference TRBV5-1 and TRBJ2-7, is as follows: KAGVTQTPRYLIKTRGQQVTLSCSPISGHRSVSWYQQTPGQGLQFLFEYFSETQRNKGNFPGRFSGRQFSNSRSEMNVSTLELGDSALYLCASSSLDRESDEQYFGPGTRLTVT.

At least ten counts were recorded for this clonotype. The chain recombines TRBV10-3 with TRBJ1-3; perhaps TRBD1 as D (5 bases). V was pared by 5 bases and J by 3 bases, with 14 bases between. The CDR3 runs to 15 residues. The V gene's germline CDR1 is ENHRY and CDR2 SYGVKD. The CDR3: CAISRQLTVGNTIYF. CDR3 nucleotides: TGTGCCATCAGTCGTCAGTTGACAGTTGGAAACACCATATATTTT.

In this sample, this clonotype turned up many times. The chain uses TRBV20-1 and TRBJ1-6; the match to TRBD1 covers 7 bases. The CDR3 is made up of 15 amino acids. From germline, CDR1 is DFQATT and CDR2 SNEGSKA (reference sequence). After removal of 1 base from V and 6 bases from J, the junction contained 6 bases not matched to a gene. Here the CDR3 DNA reads TGCAGTGCTAGAGTCTCCGGGACAGCTAATTCACCCCTCCACTTT. This gives the protein CSARVSGTANSPLHF.

This clonotype has more than one count but fewer than ten. This chain links TRBV21-1 with TRBJ2-1; TRBD2 reflects the table's D call only, with no check against the DNA. TRBV21-1 is assigned pseudogene status. The CDR3 runs to 15 residues. In DNA form, the CDR3 reads TGTGCCAGCCGAGGGCTGGGTTTCTTTAGAGATGAGCAGTTCTTC. Translation gives CASRGLGFFRDEQFF.

The chain joins TRBV18 to TRBJ2-7; TRBD1 matches 7 bases. The V gene end was trimmed by 3 bases and the J gene end by 4 bases; junction bases not matched to a gene: 12. The CDR3 is 16 residues long. Germline CDR1 reads KGHSH; CDR2 reads LQKENI. CDR3 coding DNA: TGTGCCAGCTCACCCTTCGGGACAGCTACACTGTACGAGCAGTACTTC. It codes for CASSPFGTATLYEQYF.

This clonotype was observed once. The J gene is TRBJ2-5, the V gene TRBV5-1; D is perhaps TRBD1 (6 bases). V was pared by 6 bases and J by 5 bases, with 17 bases between. Germline CDR1 SGHRS, CDR2 YFSETQ. The CDR3 has 14 residues. The CDR3 DNA reads as TGCGCCAGCAAACCCCAGGGGCTAGGGGAGACCCAGTACTTC. This translates into CASKPQGLGETQYF.

The sample holds a few counts of this clonotype. The V call is TRBV20-1, the J call TRBJ2-7; D unresolved. There are 13 residues in the CDR3. V shed 5 bases and J shed 0 bases, with 11 bases lying between them. Germline-derived CDR1 and CDR2 are DFQATT and SNEGSKA (reference sequence). CDR3 protein: CSASDPSSYEQYF. The DNA for the CDR3 is TGCAGTGCTTCCGACCCGAGCTCCTACGAGCAGTACTTC.

This clonotype has more than one count but fewer than ten. CDR3 protein: CASSEGWQGVGYTF. In DNA, the CDR3 is TGTGCCAGCAGTGAAGGGTGGCAGGGCGTCGGCTACACCTTC. This sequence joins TRBV2 and TRBJ1-2; D perhaps matches TRBD1 (5 bases). Germline V gene lookup returns CDR1 SNHLY and CDR2 FYNNEI. The CDR3 is made up of 14 amino acids. V dropped 1 base and J dropped 8 bases, with 14 bases sitting between them.

The rearrangement joins TRBV27 to TRBJ2-5, with D tentatively TRBD1 (6 bases). CDR3 length: 14 amino acids. The germline CDR1 and CDR2 sequences are MNHEY and SMNVEV (reference sequence). The germline V and J ends were trimmed by 6 bases and 3 bases, with 14 bases remaining between them. The CDR3 bases are TGTGCCAGCAGCCTTTTAGGGGGAGAAGAGACCCAGTACTTC. This sequence encodes CASSLLGGEETQYF.

V gene TRBV12-3 or TRBV12-4 combines with J gene TRBJ2-5, with D uncertain. This CDR3 contains 13 residues. The germline V and J ends were trimmed by 5 bases and 4 bases, with 11 bases remaining between them. The CDR3 loop reads CASSMNIGETQYF. The CDR3 nucleotides read TGTGCCAGCAGTATGAACATAGGAGAGACCCAGTACTTC.

The chain is built from TRBV27 and TRBJ1-1; unclear D gene. This CDR3 spans 15 amino acids. Germline V CDR1 and CDR2: MNHEY, SMNVEV (reference sequence). V was pared by 8 bases and J by 6 bases, with 22 bases between. The CDR3 loop is CASHLNRGSDAEAFF. Here the CDR3 DNA reads TGTGCCAGCCATTTAAACAGAGGGTCGGATGCTGAAGCTTTCTTT.

J is TRBJ1-1 and V is TRBV27; 8 bases align to TRBD1. The V gene end was trimmed by 2 bases and the J gene end by 5 bases; junction bases not matched to a gene: 7. The CDR3 consists of 15 residues. The V gene's germline CDR1 is MNHEY and CDR2 SMNVEV (reference sequence). The CDR3 sequence is CASSLLTGGRTEAFF. DNA of the CDR3: TGTGCCAGCAGTTTACTAACAGGGGGACGGACTGAAGCTTTCTTT.

CDR3 DNA: TGTGCCAGCAGTGCCCCGGCACAGAATGAAAAACTGTTTTTT. Its protein product is CASSAPAQNEKLFF. The chain combines TRBV6-1 with TRBJ1-4, with D unresolved. The germline V gene has CDR1 MNHNS and CDR2 SASEGT. The CDR3 consists of 14 residues. V lost 4 bases and J lost 5, with 11 bases in between.

V gene TRBV12-3 or TRBV12-4 combines with J gene TRBJ2-1, with D unresolved. The length of the CDR3 is 11 residues. The V end was cut by 7 bases, the J end by 6 bases, with 7 bases between. CDR3 DNA: TGTGCCAGCACGAGTCTCAATGAGCAGTTCTTC. Protein: CASTSLNEQFF.

The genes are TRBV20-1 and TRBJ1-2; D gene uncertain. The CDR3 consists of 13 residues. Germline CDR1 is DFQATT and CDR2 is SNEGSKA (reference sequence). With 4 bases removed from V and 5 bases from J, the gap between germline ends came to 14 bases. The CDR3 region is CSANKAERYGYTF. Here the CDR3 DNA reads TGCAGTGCTAATAAAGCGGAAAGATATGGCTACACCTTC.

In its sample, this clonotype was seen a few times. V gene TRBV29-1 combines with J gene TRBJ2-7, with 8 bases aligning to TRBD1. V lost 6 bases, J lost 4 bases, and 8 bases stayed unmatched. The CDR3 loop spans 13 amino acids. The germline V gene encodes CDR1 SQVTM and CDR2 ANQGSEA. As DNA, the CDR3 is TGCAGCGTCGCGGACAGGGCTGGTTACGAGCAGTACTTC. It specifies CSVADRAGYEQYF.

This chain joins TRBV5-1 and TRBJ1-3; D remains ambiguous. CDR1 SGHRS and CDR2 YFSETQ come from the germline V gene. This CDR3 has 16 residues. The ends were cut back, 4 bases at V and 2 bases at J, with 16 bases in the middle. The CDR3 nucleotides read TGCGCCAGCAGCCCGGGCTTGGGTGGAACTGGAAACACCATATATTTT. This codes for CASSPGLGGTGNTIYF.

This chain uses TRBV27 with TRBJ2-3, with D hard to call. Deletions cut 2 bases from V and 1 base from J, with 7 bases between. The CDR3 spans 14 residues. CDR1 and CDR2 from the germline V gene are MNHEY and SMNVEV (reference sequence). The CDR3 region has the DNA TGTGCCAGCAGTTTAACTCCTGGCACAGATACGCAGTATTTT. Its translation: CASSLTPGTDTQYF.

The chain combines TRBV7-9 with TRBJ2-1, with 7 nucleotides matching TRBD2. The CDR3 has 20 amino acids. Germline V gene sequence: CDR1 SEHNR, CDR2 FQNEAQ (reference sequence). J gave up 0 bases and V 4 bases, and 18 bases lay outside the gene matches. CDR3 region: CASSYRTIKTSPVSYNEQFF. As DNA, the CDR3 is TGTGCCAGCAGCTACCGGACAATAAAGACTAGCCCGGTCTCCTACAATGAGCAGTTCTTC.

This clonotype has a handful of counts. J is TRBJ2-7 and V is TRBV28, with 9 bases lining up with TRBD2. Germline trimming cut 5 bases from V and 2 bases from J; bases unmatched to any gene: 7. The germline V gene has CDR1 MDHEN and CDR2 SYDVKM. The length of the CDR3 is 15 residues. The CDR3 sequence is CASSRGLAGTYEQYF. In DNA form, the CDR3 reads TGTGCCAGCAGTCGGGGTCTAGCGGGGACCTACGAGCAGTACTTC. The complete variable domain, with remaining parts taken from reference TRBV28 and TRBJ2-7, reads DVKVTQSSRYLVKRTGEKVFLECVQDMDHENMFWYRQDPGLGLRLIYFSYDVKMKEKGDIPEGYSVSREKKERFSLILESASTNQTSMYLCASSRGLAGTYEQYFGPGTRLTVT.

This clonotype was seen a few times. The chain uses TRBV10-3 and TRBJ2-7; weak D call: TRBD1 (6 bases). V was clipped by 10 bases and J by 3 bases, with 16 bases between them. From germline, CDR1 is ENHRY and CDR2 SYGVKD. This CDR3 has 13 residues. The CDR3 region has the DNA TGTGCCACAACCGGACAGAACCTCTACGAGCAGTACTTC. Translating gives CATTGQNLYEQYF.

Many counts were recorded for this clonotype. The chain uses TRBV6-1 and TRBJ2-2; TRBD1 matches at 7 bases. Looked up from germline, CDR1 is MNHNS and CDR2 is SASEGT. The CDR3 contains 13 residues. The trim removed 5 bases at V and 8 bases at J, leaving 5 bases unmatched. The CDR3 DNA is TGTGCCAGCAGTTCAACAGGGGTAGGGGAGCTGTTTTTT. Amino acid sequence: CASSSTGVGELFF.

In this sample, this clonotype turned up a few times. The chain carries TRBV5-8 and TRBJ1-6; tentative D call: TRBD1 (5 bases). Trimming cost V 9 bases and J 8 bases, with 18 bases left between them. CDR3 length equals 14 residues. The germline V gene encodes CDR1 SGHTS and CDR2 YDEGEE. The CDR3 reads CATRGVQGDSPLHF. CDR3 bases: TGTGCCACTCGAGGGGTTCAGGGAGATTCACCCCTCCACTTT.

This rearrangement joins TRBV2 to TRBJ2-1, with a weak D call TRBD2 (5 bases). The V and J ends lost 10 bases and 7 bases respectively, with 17 bases between them. Germline CDR1 reads SNHLY; CDR2 reads FYNNEI. This CDR3 spans 13 amino acids. The CDR3 DNA is TGTGCCAAAATGCGGGTTAGCCTAAATGAGCAGTTCTTC. Protein sequence: CAKMRVSLNEQFF.

In its sample, this clonotype was seen a few times. V usage is TRBV4-1 and J usage is TRBJ1-1; D is undetermined. Germline V gene data show CDR1 as MGHRA and CDR2 as YSYEKL. There are 16 residues in the CDR3. Trimming took off 1 base at V and 1 base at J, with 13 bases between the two ends. CDR3: CASSQAPLGGNTEAFF. CDR3 bases: TGCGCCAGCAGCCAAGCCCCACTCGGAGGGAACACTGAAGCTTTCTTT.

This clonotype came up a few times. CDR3 sequence reads: CASSLVAVAFF. The CDR3 region has the DNA TGTGCCAGCAGCTTAGTCGCAGTAGCTTTCTTT. The rearrangement joins TRBV7-9 to TRBJ1-1; D is unclear. The V gene's germline CDR1 is SEHNR and CDR2 FQNEAQ (reference sequence). Trimming removed 1 base from V and 10 bases from J, with 7 bases in between. The length of the CDR3 is 11 residues.